This paragraph covers one TCR beta chain sequence. Antigen specificity is unknown. This record belongs to a study of T cells after yellow fever vaccination. Overall study: SMART-Seq v4 Ultra Low Input handled preparation of low-cell-number fractions. Study conclusions and caveats: The study found a weaker secondary response that peaked faster, day 5 versus 15. Most primary-vaccination clones reappeared after the booster (about 96% CD4, 88% CD8).

Using its own MiXCR run on the 5' RACE reads, TCRdb lists one record per CDR3 protein. This sample has around 530,000 distinct CDR3 sequences, with around 17% found just once. Germline CDR1 reads LGHNA; CDR2 reads YNFKEQ. This CDR3 contains 14 residues. V was trimmed by 6 bases and J by 4 bases, leaving 15 bases between them. The TCR was taken from a man aged 18 to 35 who received the YFV17D yellow fever vaccine. The rearrangement links TRBV4-2 to TRBJ1-1; possible D gene TRBD1, 6 bases. The sequencing used PBMCs, collected 5 to 6 days after the first yellow fever vaccination. Here the CDR3 DNA reads TGTGCCAGCAGGAATACAGGGCTGGGCACTGAAGCTTTCTTT. Protein sequence: CASRNTGLGTEAFF.